This TCR beta chain is from a study of cytomegalovirus exposure and HLA in healthy donors (dated by TCRdb to about 2017). For context, the study as a whole: An earlier analysis of 587 of the donors reported around 280 Gb of sequence data and roughly 120 million unique TCR beta sequences obtained from about 180 million T cells. Rather than drawing on any new phenotypic data, the later analysis identified candidate immune exposures from TCR beta sequences and the way those sequences occurred across donors. The number of typed donors differed by locus: roughly 629-640 for A, B, C, DRB1 and DQB1; 500 to 550 for DQA1; approximately 600 for DPA1; and around 450 for DPB1. Donor age, sex, ethnicity and CMV serostatus were collected together with the repertoire data. Class I and class II HLA loci were covered by the typing at four-digit resolution. About 300 gigabases of sequencing data and 70 million to 85 million unique TCR sequences were included in an early release covering around 600 HLA-typed donors. In addition to the first cohort of roughly 700 subjects, a separate validation cohort of 120 different subjects was used. The study aimed to test whether signatures of past pathogen exposure could be identified by cataloging public T cell receptors. Of the approximately 400 genotyped donors, roughly 85% fell in the genetic ancestry cluster associated with self-reported Caucasian donors. The study profiled the T cell repertoires of more than 500 subjects by immunosequencing and related them to cytomegalovirus serostatus. All discovery cohort repertoires had been generated using a single sequencing platform. To predict cytomegalovirus infection status, the study brought together high-throughput TCR immunosequencing, statistical association of individual TCRs with disease status, and machine learning. An earlier analysis of nearly 600 of the donors applied high-throughput TCR beta sequencing to assess whether each TCR beta V gene segment acted as functional or pseudogenic. Across 300 to 500 genotyped donors of the cohort, an average of 235,054 unique TCR beta nucleotide sequences per donor were sequenced, and around 19% of those sequences were non-productive. Genome-wide SNP genotypes for about 65% of the roughly 670 donors were used in a later genetic analysis, which treated that subset as a discovery cohort. In a later analysis, previously published TCR beta repertoires from about 640 donors were re-analyzed and high-resolution HLA genotyping was added so that TCR occurrence patterns could be studied. Five DR-DQ haplotypes were handled as single units for association and clustering because linkage in the cohort was strong. Study-wide conclusions, independent of this receptor: The cohort was sequenced for TCR beta chains only, and without alpha or paired-chain data the features that could be detected were limited. The only immune exposure information available for the cohort was CMV serostatus. Because some donors lacked HLA typing at each locus, the association tests relied only on the typed subset. A further reported finding was that TCR beta sequences accurately predicted the HLA-A and HLA-B alleles for most subjects in the first cohort. In a later analysis, the rate of TCR association differed among HLA loci, with DRB1 alleles having the most associated TCRs and HLA-C alleles having the fewest. About 15 rarely observed V segments, including chromosome 9 orphons, were excluded from the earlier analysis of some 590 of the donors because counts were too low. A later genetic analysis associated a missense DCLRE1C variant with V-gene and J-gene trimming of TCR beta chains, and an independent cohort replicated the association. Correlated functional status among segregating V segments might be attributable to linkage disequilibrium, but an unknown experimental factor could not be ruled out. A cluster of highly shared sequence variants was judged likely to represent a technical artifact of the sequencing pipeline. In a later analysis, HLA-associated TCR beta chains showed more clonal expansion and lower generation probabilities than non-associated chains that were equally common. The study gave a list of under 200 TCR beta chains associated with cytomegalovirus. According to a later analysis, most CMV-associated TCR beta chains appeared to be HLA-restricted, and the HLA associations seemed to be driven largely by CMV exposure. Several of the top co-occurrence clusters appeared to be linked to parvovirus B19, influenza, CMV and Epstein-Barr virus, according to a later analysis. Some IMGT-functional V segments, including TRBV6-2 and TRBV6-3, could not be told apart with the 87-base-pair reads, so those segments were excluded. According to the authors, the approach could potentially be generalized to other disease states and immunological phenotypes. In an earlier analysis of about 600 of the donors, most TCR beta V segments appeared in productive rearrangements about 87% or about 30% of the time, broadly matching IMGT annotations. Most TCR sequences were observed very rarely across donors, whereas some public TCRs were present in many individuals. Assigning TCR associations to individual alleles was difficult when HLA alleles, especially DR and DQ, strongly co-occurred. Sequencing depth was assumed to be roughly uniform across donors in the presence/absence analyses, though that assumption may not hold. The classifier was reported to diagnose cytomegalovirus status with high specificity and sensitivity in both the original and validation cohorts. A later genetic analysis reported fewer N-insertions in productive TCRs among donors in an Asian-associated ancestry cluster than the roughly 650-donor mean. In vitro tests confirmed that three of the cytomegalovirus-associated TCR beta chains recognize cytomegalovirus antigens. A later analysis associated 16,951 TCR beta sequences with specific HLA alleles at a false discovery rate of 0.05.

The cohort was made up of several hundred healthy bone marrow donors. At the time of sampling, every cohort member was nominally healthy, though immune exposures that went unrecorded were likely present. The donor was CMV seropositive and was included in the group of about 290 seropositive cohort members. Each donor provided a peripheral blood sample, and peripheral blood mononuclear cells were used for TCR beta sequencing. The Qiagen DNeasy Blood Extraction Kit was used to extract genomic DNA from the blood cell samples. CDR3 length: 13 amino acids, cysteine to phenylalanine. CDR3 DNA only is kept here, 39 bases in frame from base 1. V and J lose 5 bases and 2 bases, and a span of 9 bases separates them. Reading the germline V gene (reference sequence) gives CDR1 LNHDA and CDR2 SQIVND. Points on this clone: The target of this receptor is not known.

The library relied on the immunoSEQ multiplex PCR assay. A mixture of 60 forward primers for TCR Vbeta segments and 13 reverse primers for TCR Jbeta segments was used in the multiplex PCR. The CDR3 region of rearranged TCR beta genes was amplified from genomic DNA by a multiplex PCR assay. On the Illumina HiSeq System, the amplified TCR beta libraries were sequenced as 87-base-pair reads. The paper's processing steps were these. A later analysis counted approximately 84 million unique TCR beta chains across the 550 to 750 repertoires, and roughly 10 million of these chains were shared by at least two donors. Raw reads were error-corrected and collapsed into unique sequences with a nearest-neighbor algorithm that merged closely related sequences to remove PCR and sequencing errors. V, D and J gene segments were assigned by aligning CDR3 sequences to IMGT reference sequences. For a sequence to be retained, at least a six-nucleotide match to both a V gene segment and a J gene segment was required. Rearrangements were classified as productive when the CDR3 lacked stop codons and remained in frame with V and J, and all other rearrangements were classified as non-productive. Following IMGT convention, CDR3 was defined as the stretch from the second conserved V-encoded cysteine up to the conserved J-encoded phenylalanine. The earlier analysis of some 550 of the donors excluded any sequence lacking an unambiguous match to a single V gene segment. In an earlier analysis of some 590 of the donors, a V segment was called functional when productive rearrangements were above 56.7%, and segregating when the standard deviation between donors exceeded 5%. A statistical classification framework was developed to diagnose cytomegalovirus status using the catalog of TCR beta chain sequences. In a later analysis, V and J genes were assigned by comparing TCR nucleotide sequences against IMGT/GENE-DB human TR gene sequences. A later analysis assigned CDR3 sequences and most-parsimonious VDJ recombination scenarios with the TCRdist pipeline. In a later analysis, each TCR beta chain was defined by its CDR3 amino acid sequence together with its V-gene family, and reads lacking a unique V-gene family were excluded. A later analysis removed 450 to 600 highly shared, low-generation-probability nucleotide sequences to deal with suspected cross-contamination and a sequencing artifact. For each public chain, a later analysis derived a clonal expansion index from normalized ranks of inferred template counts within each repertoire. Generation probabilities in a later analysis came from a VDJ recombination model fitted to out-of-frame rearrangements, and those results were checked against IGoR. In a later analysis, TCR-TCR, TCR-HLA and TCR-CMV co-occurrence was scored with hypergeometric tests, and a repertoire-size bias correction was applied to TCR pairs. A later analysis estimated false discovery rates by permuting HLA or CMV assignments 20 times. In a later analysis, co-occurring TCRs were grouped with DBSCAN, and TCRdist sequence similarity was added when clustering was performed within HLA-allele-positive subsets. Repertoires with fewer than 30,000 or more than 120,000 public chains, plus five repertoires with anomalous nucleotide sharing, were excluded from co-occurrence clustering. Imported from immuneACCESS, the table was reduced by TCRdb to in-frame sequences with V and J called. These copies leave out some clones; in studies compared against another copy, an unresolved V gene accounts for under half, and the cause of the remainder is not known. V and J calls plus clone size are reproduced from that table; the DNA served to infer D and trimming. The sample's own table lists 20,000 to 25,000 clones. About 16% of the sample is in the top ten clones.

Source material: PBMCs. The rearrangement joined TRBV19 to TRBJ1-1; a tentative D call is TRBD1 (5 bases match). This receptor was taken from a male donor in good health and CMV-seropositive. Here is the DNA: TGTGCCAGTAGTCAAGACAGTAACACTGAAGCTTTCTTT. Translated, it reads CASSQDSNTEAFF.